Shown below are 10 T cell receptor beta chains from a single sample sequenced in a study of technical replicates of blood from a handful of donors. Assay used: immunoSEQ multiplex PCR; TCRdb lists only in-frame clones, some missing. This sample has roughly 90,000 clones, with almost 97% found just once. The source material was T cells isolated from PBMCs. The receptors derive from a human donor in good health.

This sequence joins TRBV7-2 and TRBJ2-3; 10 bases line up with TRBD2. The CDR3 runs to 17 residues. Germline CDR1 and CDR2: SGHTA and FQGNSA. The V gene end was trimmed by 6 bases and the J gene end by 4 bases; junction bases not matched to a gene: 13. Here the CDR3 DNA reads TGTGCCAGCAGTTCTCATCTAGCGGGAGAAAGGGCAGATACGCAGTATTTT. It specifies CASSSHLAGERADTQYF.

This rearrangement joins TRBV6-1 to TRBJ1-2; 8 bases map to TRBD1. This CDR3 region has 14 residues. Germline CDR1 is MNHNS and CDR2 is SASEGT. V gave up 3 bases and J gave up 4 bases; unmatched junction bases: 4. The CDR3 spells CASSDGQGAYGYTF. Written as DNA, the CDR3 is TGTGCCAGCAGTGATGGACAGGGAGCCTATGGCTACACCTTC.

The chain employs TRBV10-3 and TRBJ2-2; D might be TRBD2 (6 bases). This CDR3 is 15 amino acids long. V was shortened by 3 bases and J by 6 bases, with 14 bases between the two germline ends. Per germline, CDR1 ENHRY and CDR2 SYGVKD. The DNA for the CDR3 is TGTGCCATCAGTGATGGGGGGAGAGCTGCCGGGGAGCTGTTTTTT. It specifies CAISDGGRAAGELFF.

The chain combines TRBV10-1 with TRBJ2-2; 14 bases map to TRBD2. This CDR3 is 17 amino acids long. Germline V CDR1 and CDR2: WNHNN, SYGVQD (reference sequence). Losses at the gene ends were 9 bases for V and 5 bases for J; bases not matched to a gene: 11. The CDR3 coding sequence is TGCGCCAGTTTACCGGGACTAGCGGGAGATGGGACCGGGGAGCTGTTTTTT. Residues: CASLPGLAGDGTGELFF.

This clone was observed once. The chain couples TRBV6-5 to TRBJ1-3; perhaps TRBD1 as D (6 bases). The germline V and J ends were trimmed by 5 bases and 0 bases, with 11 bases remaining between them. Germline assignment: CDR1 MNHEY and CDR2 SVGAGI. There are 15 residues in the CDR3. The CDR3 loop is CASSRGHLSGNTIYF. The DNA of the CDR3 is TGTGCCAGCAGTCGGGGACACCTCTCTGGAAACACCATATATTTT.

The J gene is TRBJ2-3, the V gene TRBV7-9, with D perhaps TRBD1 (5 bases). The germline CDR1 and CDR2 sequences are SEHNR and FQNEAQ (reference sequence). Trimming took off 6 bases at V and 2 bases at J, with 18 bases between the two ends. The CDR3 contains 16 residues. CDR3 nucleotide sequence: TGTGCCAGCAGGGGGCCGGGCCCTCATCACACAGATACGCAGTATTTT. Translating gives CASRGPGPHHTDTQYF.

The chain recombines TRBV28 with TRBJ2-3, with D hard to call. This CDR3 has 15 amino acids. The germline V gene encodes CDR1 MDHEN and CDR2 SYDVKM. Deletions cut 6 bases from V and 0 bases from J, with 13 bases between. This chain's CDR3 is CASRPLSASTDTQYF. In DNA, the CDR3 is TGTGCCAGCAGACCACTTTCTGCTAGCACAGATACGCAGTATTTT.

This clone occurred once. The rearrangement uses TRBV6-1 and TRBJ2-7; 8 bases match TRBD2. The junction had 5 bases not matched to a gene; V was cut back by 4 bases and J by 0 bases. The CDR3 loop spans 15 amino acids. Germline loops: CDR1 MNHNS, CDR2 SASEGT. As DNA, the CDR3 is TGTGCCAGCAGTGTTTATACTAGCGGCTCCTACGAGCAGTACTTC. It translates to CASSVYTSGSYEQYF.

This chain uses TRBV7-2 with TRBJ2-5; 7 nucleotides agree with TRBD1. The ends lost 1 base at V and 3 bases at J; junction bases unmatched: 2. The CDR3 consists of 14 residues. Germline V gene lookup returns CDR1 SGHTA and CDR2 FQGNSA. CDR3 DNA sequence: TGTGCCAGCAGCTTAGTAGGGACAGAAGAGACCCAGTACTTC. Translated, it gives CASSLVGTEETQYF.

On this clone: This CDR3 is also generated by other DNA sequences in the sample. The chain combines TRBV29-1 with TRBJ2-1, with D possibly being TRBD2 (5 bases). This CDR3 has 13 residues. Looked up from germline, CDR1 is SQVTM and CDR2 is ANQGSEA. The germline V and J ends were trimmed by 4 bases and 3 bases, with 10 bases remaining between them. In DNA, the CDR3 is TGCAGCGTTGTAGGTGGGAGCTACAATGAGCAGTTCTTC. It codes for CSVVGGSYNEQFF.